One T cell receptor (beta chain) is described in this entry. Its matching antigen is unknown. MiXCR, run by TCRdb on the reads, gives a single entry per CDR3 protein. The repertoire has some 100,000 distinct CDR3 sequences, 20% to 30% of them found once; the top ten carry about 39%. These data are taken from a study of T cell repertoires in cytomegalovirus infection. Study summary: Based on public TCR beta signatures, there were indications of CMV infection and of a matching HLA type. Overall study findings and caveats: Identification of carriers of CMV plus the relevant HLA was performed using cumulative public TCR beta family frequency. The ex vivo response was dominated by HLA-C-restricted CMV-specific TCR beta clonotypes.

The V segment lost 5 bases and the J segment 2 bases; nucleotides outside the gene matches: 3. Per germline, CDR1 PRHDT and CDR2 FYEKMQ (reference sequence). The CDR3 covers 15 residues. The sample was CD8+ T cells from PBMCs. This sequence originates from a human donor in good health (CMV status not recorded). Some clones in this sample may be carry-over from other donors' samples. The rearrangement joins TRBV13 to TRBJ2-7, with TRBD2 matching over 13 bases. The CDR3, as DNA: TGTGCCAGCAGCCAACTAGCGGGAGGGGCCTACGAGCAGTACTTC. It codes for CASSQLAGGAYEQYF.